The 3 T cell receptor beta chains below all came from one sample that was sequenced in a study of T cell repertoires in cytomegalovirus infection. In TCRdb, the reads were re-called with MiXCR into one record per CDR3 protein. The table includes roughly 350,000 distinct CDR3 sequences, roughly a third detected once. These receptors have no known antigen. Sequencing was performed on cultured PBMCs, taken from culture after CMV antigen stimulation. The source is a human donor in good health (CMV status not recorded). Some clones in this sample may be carry-over from other donors' samples.

The chain uses TRBV6-6 and TRBJ2-1; no reliable D call. The CDR3 has 14 amino acids. The V end lost 4 bases, the J end lost 1 base, and 8 bases lay between the germline ends. Germline values: CDR1 MNHNY, CDR2 SVGAGI (reference sequence). CDR3 sequence (DNA): TGTGCCAGCAGTTTACCAGAGTCCTACAATGAGCAGTTCTTC. Translating it yields CASSLPESYNEQFF.

Ten or more counts support this clonotype. This chain uses TRBV11-2 with TRBJ2-1; D is perhaps TRBD1 or TRBD2 (6 bases each). Germline CDR1 SGHAT, CDR2 FQNNGV. The CDR3 is 16 residues long. V was pared by 4 bases and J by 7 bases, with 20 bases between. CDR3 protein: CASSSRFGGSGNEQFF. Here the CDR3 DNA reads TGTGCCAGCAGCTCCCGTTTCGGGGGCTCGGGGAATGAGCAGTTCTTC.

This chain connects TRBV12-3 or TRBV12-4 to TRBJ2-4, with D uncertain. V was trimmed by 2 bases and J by 8 bases, leaving 7 bases between them. CDR3 length: 12 residues. The CDR3 DNA sequence: TGTGCCAGCAGTTTATATATGGACATTCAGTACTTC. It codes for CASSLYMDIQYF.